The 24 T cell receptor beta chains below all came from one sample that was sequenced in a study of blood T cell repertoires in COVID-19. Sequencing was performed with immunoSEQ multiplex PCR; in TCRdb, only in-frame clones are kept and a portion is missing. The sample has about 26,000 clones, around 88% seen once. The sample comprised peripheral blood. These receptors were obtained from a man in his sixties or seventies with acute or convalescent COVID-19.

The genes are TRBV6-5 and TRBJ2-3; 9 bases match TRBD2. V gave up 5 bases and J gave up 4 bases; unmatched junction bases: 7. CDR1 is MNHEY and CDR2 is SVGAGI in the germline V gene. There are 15 residues in the CDR3. The CDR3 DNA reads TGTGCCAGCAGTCCCGGGGTAGCGGGAGCAGATACGCAGTATTTT. This translates into CASSPGVAGADTQYF.

This clone has just one count. The V call is TRBV9, the J call TRBJ1-4; possibly TRBD1 for D (6 bases). Between the trimmed V and J ends, which lost 2 bases and 3 bases, there was a span of 14 bases. Germline CDR1 and CDR2: SGDLS and YYNGEE. This CDR3 is built from 16 residues. The CDR3 reads CASSVGQGQANEKLFF. CDR3 nucleotide sequence: TGTGCCAGCAGCGTTGGCCAGGGGCAGGCTAATGAAAAACTGTTTTTT.

The chain combines TRBV19 with TRBJ2-5, with 8 bases that match TRBD2. From germline, CDR1 is LNHDA and CDR2 SQIVND (reference sequence). V dropped 4 bases and J dropped 1; count of bases not matched to a gene: 8. This CDR3 has 16 residues. CDR3 sequence reads: CASSKPTGTSQETQYF. CDR3 sequence (DNA): TGTGCCAGTAGTAAACCTACCGGGACTAGCCAAGAGACCCAGTACTTC.

The chain combines TRBV29-1 with TRBJ1-4; 8 nucleotides align to TRBD1. The CDR3 is made up of 15 amino acids. V was clipped by 3 bases and J by 8 bases; unmatched bases: 11. CDR1 and CDR2 from the germline V gene are SQVTM and ANQGSEA. The CDR3 loop is CSVEGSRTGQEKLFF. The CDR3 nucleotides read TGCAGCGTTGAGGGTTCCAGGACAGGGCAGGAAAAACTGTTTTTT. Using reference TRBV29-1 and TRBJ1-4 for the parts outside the CDR3, the full variable domain is SAVISQKPSRDICQRGTSLTIQCQVDSQVTMMFWYRQQPGQSLTLIATANQGSEATYESGFVIDKFPISRPNLTFSTLTVSNMSPEDSSIYLCSVEGSRTGQEKLFFGSGTQLSVL.

In DNA form, the CDR3 reads TGTGCCAGCAGCCTACTAGCGGGAGTAGGATACAATGAGCAGTTCTTC. This gives the protein CASSLLAGVGYNEQFF. The rearrangement links TRBV7-8 to TRBJ2-1; 11 nucleotides agree with TRBD2. The CDR3 spans 16 residues. The V and J ends lost 5 bases and 4 bases, in that order; junction bases with no gene match: 7. The germline V gene encodes CDR1 SGHVS and CDR2 FQNEAQ.

The chain combines TRBV6-9 with TRBJ2-7; TRBD2 matches 11 bases. There are 17 residues in the CDR3. Trimming at V came to 8 bases and at J to 7 bases, leaving 19 bases not matched to a gene. Germline CDR1 and CDR2: MNHGY and SVAAGI. The CDR3 protein is CASGLPLRLAGWFEQYF. Written as DNA, the CDR3 is TGTGCCAGCGGTCTCCCCCTAAGACTAGCGGGATGGTTTGAGCAGTACTTC.

The chain links TRBV2 to TRBJ2-1, with D tentatively TRBD1 (6 bases). Germline values: CDR1 SNHLY, CDR2 FYNNEI. The CDR3 spans 15 residues. The V and J ends lost 5 bases and 0 bases respectively, with 11 bases between them. Here the CDR3 DNA reads TGTGCCAGCAGTCGGACAGTGAGCTCCTACAATGAGCAGTTCTTC. Translating it yields CASSRTVSSYNEQFF.

V gene TRBV6-5 combines with J gene TRBJ1-6; 10 positions match TRBD1. Germline CDR1 reads MNHEY; CDR2 reads SVGAGI. V lost 7 bases and J lost 8; bases outside the gene matches: 8. The CDR3 has 15 amino acids. The CDR3 nucleotides are TGTGCCAGCACTAGATGGGGACAGGGGTATTCACCCCTCCACTTT. Translated: CASTRWGQGYSPLHF.

The CDR3, as DNA: TGTGCCAGCAGCTTAGGAGTCCTAGCGGGAGACTACGAGCAGTACTTC. This gives the protein CASSLGVLAGDYEQYF. The V and J genes are TRBV13 and TRBJ2-7; TRBD2 agrees at 10 bases. The CDR3 loop spans 16 amino acids. V dropped 0 bases and J dropped 3; count of bases not matched to a gene: 5. Per the germline V gene, CDR1 is PRHDT and CDR2 is FYEKMQ (reference sequence).

This clone was counted a few times. The J gene is TRBJ2-1, the V gene TRBV4-1; 14 nucleotides align to TRBD2. This CDR3 comprises 16 residues. Germline V gene sequence: CDR1 MGHRA, CDR2 YSYEKL. J was trimmed by 12 bases and V by 4 bases; bases with no gene match: 11. CDR3 in DNA: TGCGCCAGCAGCCTTATACGGACTAGCGGGAGGCTGGGGCAGTTCTTC. Translating gives CASSLIRTSGRLGQFF.

The chain is built from TRBV27 and TRBJ1-4; D perhaps matches TRBD1 (5 bases). The germline V gene encodes CDR1 MNHEY and CDR2 SMNVEV (reference sequence). Deletions cut 3 bases from V and 0 bases from J, with 23 bases between. The CDR3 is made up of 20 amino acids. CDR3 coding DNA: TGTGCCAGCAGTTTTCGGTTGTGGACACCAAGATTTGCAACTAATGAAAAACTGTTTTTT. It specifies CASSFRLWTPRFATNEKLFF.

This chain connects TRBV7-2 to TRBJ2-3; 12 bases are a match to TRBD2. This CDR3 has 16 residues. Trimming at V came to 5 bases and at J to 2 bases, leaving 5 bases not matched to a gene. Germline V gene data show CDR1 as SGHTA and CDR2 as FQGNSA. The CDR3 loop reads CASSKGLAGYTDTQYF. The CDR3 DNA is TGTGCCAGCAGCAAAGGACTAGCGGGATACACAGATACGCAGTATTTT.

The chain has TRBV7-3 and TRBJ1-4; D uncertain. The ends were cut back, 4 bases at V and 13 bases at J, with 13 bases in the middle. The CDR3 totals 12 residues. Looked up from germline, CDR1 is SGHTA and CDR2 is FQGTGA. The CDR3 bases are TGTGCCAGCAGCTCCCCAGGCCTCGGACTGTTTTTT. Amino acid sequence: CASSSPGLGLFF.

This chain joins TRBV9 and TRBJ2-5; D is possibly TRBD2 (5 bases). V was shortened by 0 bases and J by 2 bases, with 11 bases between the two germline ends. The CDR3 has 15 amino acids. Germline values: CDR1 SGDLS, CDR2 YYNGEE. The CDR3 DNA follows: TGTGCCAGCAGCGTAGCCCCTTTAGCGCAAGAGACCCAGTACTTC. Its protein is CASSVAPLAQETQYF.

V is TRBV11-3 and J is TRBJ2-3, with 10 bases fitting TRBD2. The CDR3 extends over 18 amino acids. Trimming removed 1 base from V and 0 bases from J; junction bases left unmatched: 7. CDR1 is SGHNT and CDR2 is YENEEA in the germline V gene. The CDR3 region is CASSLGVSGRSSTDTQYF. The CDR3 region has the DNA TGTGCCAGCAGCTTAGGGGTTAGCGGGAGGTCTAGCACAGATACGCAGTATTTT.

The chain recombines TRBV6-6 with TRBJ2-1, with 10 bases aligning to TRBD2. Germline CDR1 reads MNHNY; CDR2 reads SVGAGI (reference sequence). The ends lost 4 bases at V and 2 bases at J; junction bases unmatched: 5. The CDR3 extends over 16 amino acids. Here the CDR3 reads CASSSTSGTTYNEQFF. The CDR3 DNA reads as TGTGCCAGCAGTTCCACTAGCGGGACCACCTACAATGAGCAGTTCTTC.

This clone is a singleton in its sample. The rearrangement links TRBV9 to TRBJ1-2; 7 positions match TRBD1. V gave up 1 base and J gave up 7 bases; unmatched junction bases: 7. The CDR3 totals 14 residues. CDR1 SGDLS and CDR2 YYNGEE come from the germline V gene. CDR3 sequence reads: CASSVMTGPFGYTF. As DNA, the CDR3 is TGTGCCAGCAGCGTAATGACAGGGCCCTTTGGCTACACCTTC.

The chain employs TRBV6-6 and TRBJ1-2; no definite D call. The germline CDR1 and CDR2 sequences are MNHNY and SVGAGI (reference sequence). Trimming removed 7 bases at V and 0 bases at J, with 18 bases between. CDR3 length: 16 residues. In DNA, the CDR3 is TGTGCCAGCACTCCGTACGGGGAGGCAACTAACTATGGCTACACCTTC. As protein: CASTPYGEATNYGYTF.

This clone has a handful of counts. This chain connects TRBV6-1 to TRBJ2-1, with 10 positions matching TRBD2. The germline V gene encodes CDR1 MNHNS and CDR2 SASEGT. The trim removed 3 bases at V and 4 bases at J, leaving 12 bases unmatched. This CDR3 comprises 18 residues. CDR3 DNA sequence: TGTGCCAGCAGTGAGATGGCTAGCGGGAGTTTCCTTTACAATGAGCAGTTCTTC. Its protein product is CASSEMASGSFLYNEQFF.

The rearrangement uses TRBV23-1 and TRBJ2-5; perhaps TRBD1 as D (5 bases). TRBV23-1 is known as an ORF, though its function is uncertain. Trimming stripped 0 bases from V and 1 base from J, with 18 bases between. This CDR3 is built from 18 residues. The DNA of the CDR3 is TGCGCCAGCAGTCAATCGAAGATATTTCGACAGTTCCAAGAGACCCAGTACTTC. Encoded protein: CASSQSKIFRQFQETQYF.

DNA of the CDR3: TGTGCCAGTAGCCCCTTAGACAGGGGCGGGGATCAGCCCCAGCATTTT. Its translation: CASSPLDRGGDQPQHF. The chain employs TRBV19 and TRBJ1-5; 8 nucleotides line up with TRBD1. J was trimmed by 5 bases and V by 6 bases; bases with no gene match: 12. From germline, CDR1 is LNHDA and CDR2 SQIVND (reference sequence). This CDR3 contains 16 residues.

This chain joins TRBV7-2 and TRBJ2-1; TRBD1 might be the D (5 bases). The CDR3 has 14 residues. Trimming shortened V by 8 bases and J by 2 bases, and 13 bases separated the two germline ends. Germline loops: CDR1 SGHTA, CDR2 FQGNSA. The CDR3 nucleotides are TGTGCCAGCGGAACAGGATTTGCCTACAATGAGCAGTTCTTC. Its protein is CASGTGFAYNEQFF. The full variable domain, completed using reference TRBV7-2 and TRBJ2-1, is GAGVSQSPSNKVTEKGKDVELRCDPISGHTALYWYRQSLGQGLEFLIYFQGNSAPDKSGLPSDRFSAERTGGSVSTLTIQRTQQEDSAVYLCASGTGFAYNEQFFGPGTRLTVL.

The V gene is TRBV27, the J gene TRBJ2-3, with 16 nucleotides matching TRBD2. Germline-derived CDR1 and CDR2 are MNHEY and SMNVEV (reference sequence). The CDR3 has 18 amino acids. J lost 1 base, V lost 11 bases, and 12 bases had no gene match. This CDR3 reads CASAGTSGRGTGTDTQYF. The CDR3 DNA reads as TGTGCCTCCGCCGGGACTAGCGGGAGGGGAACTGGCACAGATACGCAGTATTTT.

The chain recombines TRBV3-1 (or the pseudogene TRBV3-2) with TRBJ1-2, with TRBD1 matching 7 bases. Germline V gene data show CDR1 as LGHDT and CDR2 as YNNKEL (reference sequence). J lost 4 bases, V lost 3 bases, and 2 bases had no gene match. The CDR3 contains 13 residues. CDR3 sequence: CASSHGTAYGYTF. CDR3 in DNA: TGTGCCAGCAGCCACGGGACAGCCTATGGCTACACCTTC.